A selection of T cell receptor beta chains follows, all from one sample in a study of T-cell memory formation after mild COVID-19. TCRdb analysed the 5' RACE reads with MiXCR anew, one entry per CDR3 protein. The sample includes more than 400,000 distinct CDR3 sequences, over 15% of them seen just once. Sequencing used PBMCs or a T cell subset sorted from them (not recorded which). The receptors stem from an adult woman who had mild COVID-19 (a few samples of this study predate the infection). Cell type and time point are not known. Both conserved end residues are part of each CDR3. The D gene is left open where the match is weak. Some rows have no size entry. The others give once, few or many, or a class for an expanded clone.

clone_size: few
v_call: TRBV15
j_call: TRBJ2-7
d_call: NA
cdr3_nt: TGTGCCACCAGCAGAGTGTATCAGCGGGTTAACTCCTACGAGCAGTACTTC
cdr3_aa: CATSRVYQRVNSYEQYF

clone_size: NA
v_call: TRBV20-1
j_call: TRBJ1-5
d_call: TRBD1
cdr3_nt: TGCAGTGCAACCGGGACAGGGACCTTTGGGCAGCCCCAGCATTTT
cdr3_aa: CSATGTGTFGQPQHF

clone_size: few
v_call: TRBV18
j_call: TRBJ2-3
d_call: TRBD2
cdr3_nt: TGTGCCAGCTCAGACTTTATGACTAGCGGGGGGGCCTTTGCTACGCAGTATTTT
cdr3_aa: CASSDFMTSGGAFATQYF

clone_size: few
v_call: TRBV29-1
j_call: TRBJ2-4
d_call: TRBD2
cdr3_nt: TGCAGCGTTGAGCGGGCTAGCGGGGGGTCGGCCATTCAGTACTTC
cdr3_aa: CSVERASGGSAIQYF

clone_size: NA
v_call: TRBV19
j_call: TRBJ2-7
d_call: NA
cdr3_nt: TGTGCCAGTAGTGTGACAACCGGGGCCTTCTCCTACGAGCAGTACTTC
cdr3_aa: CASSVTTGAFSYEQYF

clone_size: NA
v_call: TRBV20-1
j_call: TRBJ1-2
d_call: NA
cdr3_nt: TGCAGTGCCAGACATCCGACGGCGGTGAACTATGGCTACACCTTC
cdr3_aa: CSARHPTAVNYGYTF

clone_size: many
v_call: TRBV5-1
j_call: TRBJ2-3
d_call: TRBD2
cdr3_nt: TGCGCCAGCAGCTCCGGACTAGCGGGAGGAAGGACAGATACGCAGTATTTT
cdr3_aa: CASSSGLAGGRTDTQYF

clone_size: NA
v_call: TRBV6-2/TRBV6-3
j_call: TRBJ2-1
d_call: NA
cdr3_nt: TGTGCCAGCAGTTGGCTCGAAGGGTTCAACAATGAGCAGTTCTTC
cdr3_aa: CASSWLEGFNNEQFF

clone_size: NA
v_call: TRBV5-5
j_call: TRBJ1-1
d_call: NA
cdr3_nt: TGTGCCAGCAGCCTTCGTTCCGGGATGGAACAACACACTGAAGCTTTCTTT
cdr3_aa: CASSLRSGMEQHTEAFF

clone_size: NA
v_call: TRBV6-2/TRBV6-3
j_call: TRBJ1-5
d_call: NA
cdr3_nt: TGTGCCAGCAGAGCGGGGGGTCTTAAGGAGGGGTTGGAGCCCCAGCATTTT
cdr3_aa: CASRAGGLKEGLEPQHF

clone_size: NA
v_call: TRBV15
j_call: TRBJ1-2
d_call: NA
cdr3_nt: TGTGCCACCAGCAGAGGTTTTGGTGAGGGACTTGGCTACACCTTC
cdr3_aa: CATSRGFGEGLGYTF

clone_size: few
v_call: TRBV7-6
j_call: TRBJ2-7
d_call: NA
cdr3_nt: TGTGCCAGCAGCTTAGGAGGCAGGGCCTACGAGCAGTACTTC
cdr3_aa: CASSLGGRAYEQYF

clone_size: many
v_call: TRBV7-3
j_call: TRBJ2-1
d_call: TRBD2
cdr3_nt: TGTGCCAGCAGCTTTATCGGTCTAGCGGGAGGGCCGACTTACAATGAGCAGTTCTTC
cdr3_aa: CASSFIGLAGGPTYNEQFF

clone_size: NA
v_call: TRBV6-5
j_call: TRBJ1-2
d_call: NA
cdr3_nt: TGTGCCAGCAGTTACGGGAAGGGCCTAAGGGATGGCTACACCTTC
cdr3_aa: CASSYGKGLRDGYTF

clone_size: NA
v_call: TRBV3-1
j_call: TRBJ1-1
d_call: NA
cdr3_nt: TGTGCCAGCAGCCCAGGGGCTCTAGGGACTGAAGCTTTCTTT
cdr3_aa: CASSPGALGTEAFF

clone_size: few
v_call: TRBV11-2
j_call: TRBJ2-7
d_call: TRBD2
cdr3_nt: TGTGCCAGCAGCCCCGTCGGACTAGTTCACCTCTACGAGCAGTACTTC
cdr3_aa: CASSPVGLVHLYEQYF

clone_size: NA
v_call: TRBV24-1
j_call: TRBJ1-5
d_call: NA
cdr3_nt: TGTGCCACCAGTGAGGACTATCAGCCCCAGCATTTT
cdr3_aa: CATSEDYQPQHF

clone_size: NA
v_call: TRBV15
j_call: TRBJ2-3
d_call: TRBD2
cdr3_nt: TGTGCCACCAAGATTGGGACTAGCGGATTCACAGATACGCAGTATTTT
cdr3_aa: CATKIGTSGFTDTQYF

clone_size: few
v_call: TRBV24-1
j_call: TRBJ2-7
d_call: TRBD1
cdr3_nt: TGTGCCACCAGTTCACGACAGGGGGTGTCCTACGAGCAGTACTTC
cdr3_aa: CATSSRQGVSYEQYF